This T cell receptor beta chain came from a study of monozygotic twins with inflammatory bowel disease. Eight separate reactions for every sample produced the cDNA. With the 5' RACE reads reprocessed, TCRdb shows one record per CDR3 protein and no DNA. The sample table includes approximately 420,000 distinct CDR3 sequences. The germline gives CDR1 SGHTA, CDR2 FQGTGA. This CDR3 comprises 15 residues. Points from the study as a whole: For IBD patients, clonotypes shared with others were fewer than for healthy twins, especially with disease activity. Some repertoire variability may stem from patients' differing immunosuppressive treatments.

About this clonotype itself: No antigen is known for it.

This sequence was found in a human donor with ulcerative colitis or Crohn's disease, or a healthy co-twin of an affected twin (not recorded which). This chain links TRBV7-3 with TRBJ2-1; TCRdb selects TRBD2, and the lack of DNA leaves this call unchecked. Source material: blood. CDR3 in amino acids: CASSSSSGRANEQFF.